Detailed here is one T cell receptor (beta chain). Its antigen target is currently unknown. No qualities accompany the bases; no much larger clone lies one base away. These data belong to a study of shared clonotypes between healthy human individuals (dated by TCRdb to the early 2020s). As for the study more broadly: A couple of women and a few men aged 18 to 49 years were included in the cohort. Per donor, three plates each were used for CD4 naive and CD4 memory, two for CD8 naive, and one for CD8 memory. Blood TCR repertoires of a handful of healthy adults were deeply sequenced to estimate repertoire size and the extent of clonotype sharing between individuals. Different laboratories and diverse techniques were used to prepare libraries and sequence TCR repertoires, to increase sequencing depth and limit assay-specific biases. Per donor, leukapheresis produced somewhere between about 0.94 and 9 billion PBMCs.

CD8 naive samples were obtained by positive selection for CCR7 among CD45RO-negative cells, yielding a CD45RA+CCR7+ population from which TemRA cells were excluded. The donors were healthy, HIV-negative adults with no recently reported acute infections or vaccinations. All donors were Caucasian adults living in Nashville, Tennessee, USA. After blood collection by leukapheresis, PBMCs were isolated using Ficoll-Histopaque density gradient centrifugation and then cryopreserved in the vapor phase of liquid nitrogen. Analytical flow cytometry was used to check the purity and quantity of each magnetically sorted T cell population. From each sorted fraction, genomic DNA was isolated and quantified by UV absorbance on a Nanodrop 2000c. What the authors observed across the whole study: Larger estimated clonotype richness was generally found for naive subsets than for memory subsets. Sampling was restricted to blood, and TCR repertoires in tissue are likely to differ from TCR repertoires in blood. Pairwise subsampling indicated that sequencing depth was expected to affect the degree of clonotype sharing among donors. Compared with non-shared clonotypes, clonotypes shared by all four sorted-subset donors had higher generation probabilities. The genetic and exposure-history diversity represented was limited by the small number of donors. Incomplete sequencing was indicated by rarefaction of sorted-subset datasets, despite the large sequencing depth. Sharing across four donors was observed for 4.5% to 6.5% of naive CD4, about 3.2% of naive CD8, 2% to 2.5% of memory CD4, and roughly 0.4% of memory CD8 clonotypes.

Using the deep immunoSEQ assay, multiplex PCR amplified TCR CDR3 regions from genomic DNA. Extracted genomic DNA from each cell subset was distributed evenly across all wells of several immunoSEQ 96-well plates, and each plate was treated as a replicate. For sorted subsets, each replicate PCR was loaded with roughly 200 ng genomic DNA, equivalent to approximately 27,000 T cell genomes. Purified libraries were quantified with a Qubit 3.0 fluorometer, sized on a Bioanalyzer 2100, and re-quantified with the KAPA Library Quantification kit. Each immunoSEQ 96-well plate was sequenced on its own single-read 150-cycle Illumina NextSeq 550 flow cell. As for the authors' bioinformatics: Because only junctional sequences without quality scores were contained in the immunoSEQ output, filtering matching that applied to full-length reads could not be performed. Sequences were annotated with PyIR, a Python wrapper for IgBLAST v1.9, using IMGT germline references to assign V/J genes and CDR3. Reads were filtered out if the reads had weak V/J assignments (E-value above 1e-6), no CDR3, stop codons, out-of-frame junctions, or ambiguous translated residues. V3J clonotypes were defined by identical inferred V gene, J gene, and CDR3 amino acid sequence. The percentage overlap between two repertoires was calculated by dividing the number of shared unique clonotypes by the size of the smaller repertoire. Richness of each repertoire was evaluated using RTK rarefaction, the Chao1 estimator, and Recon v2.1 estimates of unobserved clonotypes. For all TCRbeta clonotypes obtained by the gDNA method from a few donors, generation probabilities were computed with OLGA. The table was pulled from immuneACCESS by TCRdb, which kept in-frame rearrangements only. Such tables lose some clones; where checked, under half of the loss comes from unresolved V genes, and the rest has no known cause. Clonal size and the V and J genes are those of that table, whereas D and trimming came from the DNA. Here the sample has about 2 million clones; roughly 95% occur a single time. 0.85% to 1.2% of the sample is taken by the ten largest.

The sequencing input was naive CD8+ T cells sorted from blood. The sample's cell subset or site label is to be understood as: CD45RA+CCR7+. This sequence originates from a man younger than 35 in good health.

The CDR3 loop reads CASRTGLLVDTQYF. The DNA sequence is as follows: TGTGCCAGCAGAACGGGACTCCTCGTGGATACGCAGTATTTT. Recombination linked TRBV2 to TRBJ2-3, with TRBD2 tentatively as D gene (6 bases match). Per the germline V gene, SNHLY is the CDR1 and FYNNEI is the CDR2. The CDR3 numbers 14 residues from cysteine through phenylalanine. Solely the CDR3 DNA is kept, with 42 bases framed from the first base. V sheds 6 bases and J sheds 6 bases, leaving 16 bases between their ends.